This T cell receptor beta chain stems from a study of metastatic and nonmetastatic thyroid tumors. Study overall: Repertoire comparison spanned blood and tumor or nodule tissue of malignant and benign thyroid patients.

Thyroid surgery was preceded by no treatment in any patient. The CDR3 extends over 10 amino acids. Germline CDR1 reads MDHEN; CDR2 reads SYDVKM. By sample share, this clone is medium-sized. TCRdb called clones again from the PCR reads with MiXCR. The sample yields about 40,000 clones, about 13% seen once. This TCR derives from a female donor with papillary thyroid cancer or a benign thyroid nodule (not recorded which). Some clones in this sample may be carry-over from other donors' samples. V gene TRBV28 combines with J gene TRBJ1-2; D gene ambiguous. The specimen was blood. CDR3 nucleotide sequence: TGTGCTTCTCAACGTGGGGGCTACACCTTC. This codes for CASQRGGYTF.